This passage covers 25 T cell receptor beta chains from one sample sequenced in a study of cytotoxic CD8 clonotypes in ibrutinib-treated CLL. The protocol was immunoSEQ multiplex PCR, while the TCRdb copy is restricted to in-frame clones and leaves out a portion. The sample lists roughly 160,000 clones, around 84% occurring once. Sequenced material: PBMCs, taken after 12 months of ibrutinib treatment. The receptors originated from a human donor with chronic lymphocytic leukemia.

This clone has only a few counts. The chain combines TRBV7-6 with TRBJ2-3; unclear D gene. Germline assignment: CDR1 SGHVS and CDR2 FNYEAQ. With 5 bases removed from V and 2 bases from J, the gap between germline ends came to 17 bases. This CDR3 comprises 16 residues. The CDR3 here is CASSPSLMKNTDTQYF. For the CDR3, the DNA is TGTGCCAGCAGCCCCAGCCTCATGAAAAACACAGATACGCAGTATTTT.

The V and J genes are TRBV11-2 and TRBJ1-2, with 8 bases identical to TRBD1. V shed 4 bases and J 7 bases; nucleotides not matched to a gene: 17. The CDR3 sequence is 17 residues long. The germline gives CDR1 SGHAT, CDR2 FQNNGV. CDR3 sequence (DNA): TGTGCCAGCAGCTCTTTGGGGGCAGGGGGCCCGTGGGGTGGCTACACCTTC. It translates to CASSSLGAGGPWGGYTF.

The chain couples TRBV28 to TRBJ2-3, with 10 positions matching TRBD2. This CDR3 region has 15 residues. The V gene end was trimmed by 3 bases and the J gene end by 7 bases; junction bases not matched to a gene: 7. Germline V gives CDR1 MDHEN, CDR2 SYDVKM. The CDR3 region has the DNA TGTGCCAGCAGTTTGGCTAGCGGGAGAGGAAATACGCAGTATTTT. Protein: CASSLASGRGNTQYF.

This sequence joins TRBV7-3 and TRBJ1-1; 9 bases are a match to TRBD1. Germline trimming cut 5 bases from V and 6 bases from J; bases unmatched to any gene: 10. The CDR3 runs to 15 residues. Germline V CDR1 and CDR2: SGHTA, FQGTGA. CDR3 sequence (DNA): TGTGCCAGCAGCGGAGGGACAGGGCCCACGGCTGAAGCTTTCTTT. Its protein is CASSGGTGPTAEAFF. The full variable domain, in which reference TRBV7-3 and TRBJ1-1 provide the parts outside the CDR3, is GAGVSQTPSNKVTEKGKYVELRCDPISGHTALYWYRQSLGQGPEFLIYFQGTGAADDSGLPNDRFFAVRPEGSVSTLKIQRTERGDSAVYLCASSGGTGPTAEAFFGQGTRLTVV.

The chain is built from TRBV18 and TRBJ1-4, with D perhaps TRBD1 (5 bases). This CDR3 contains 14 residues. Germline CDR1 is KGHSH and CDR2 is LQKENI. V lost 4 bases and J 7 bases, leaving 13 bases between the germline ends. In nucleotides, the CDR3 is TGTGCCAGCTCACAAGGGACCGGTTTTGAAAAACTGTTTTTT. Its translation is CASSQGTGFEKLFF.

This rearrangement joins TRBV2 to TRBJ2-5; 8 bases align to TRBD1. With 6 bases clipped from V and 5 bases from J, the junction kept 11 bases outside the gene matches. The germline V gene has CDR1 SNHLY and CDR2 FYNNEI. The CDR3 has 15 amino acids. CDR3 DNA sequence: TGTGCCAGCAGCAGGACAGGGCAAAAGGCGGAGACCCAGTACTTC. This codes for CASSRTGQKAETQYF.

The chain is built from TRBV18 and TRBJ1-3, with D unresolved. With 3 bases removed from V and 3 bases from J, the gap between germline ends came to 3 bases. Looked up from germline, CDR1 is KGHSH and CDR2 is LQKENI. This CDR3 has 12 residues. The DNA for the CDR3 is TGTGCCAGCTCACCGGGTGGAAACACCATATATTTT. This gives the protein CASSPGGNTIYF.

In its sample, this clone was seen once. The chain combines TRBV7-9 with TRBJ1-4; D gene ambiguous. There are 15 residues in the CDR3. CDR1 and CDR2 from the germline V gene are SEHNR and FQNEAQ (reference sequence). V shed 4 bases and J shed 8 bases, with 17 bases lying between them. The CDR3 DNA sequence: TGTGCCAGCAGCTATAGGACCGGAGTGGAAGAAAAACTGTTTTTT. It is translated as CASSYRTGVEEKLFF. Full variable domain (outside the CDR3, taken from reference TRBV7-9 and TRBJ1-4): DTGVSQNPRHKITKRGQNVTFRCDPISEHNRLYWYRQTLGQGPEFLTYFQNEAQLEKSRLLSDRFSAERPKGSFSTLEIQRTEQGDSAMYLCASSYRTGVEEKLFFGSGTQLSVL.

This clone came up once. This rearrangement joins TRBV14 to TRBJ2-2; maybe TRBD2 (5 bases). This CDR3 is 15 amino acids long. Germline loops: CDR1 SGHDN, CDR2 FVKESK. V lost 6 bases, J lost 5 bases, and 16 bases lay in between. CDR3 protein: CASRESGIGTGELFF. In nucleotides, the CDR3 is TGTGCCAGCAGGGAATCGGGGATTGGGACCGGGGAGCTGTTTTTT.

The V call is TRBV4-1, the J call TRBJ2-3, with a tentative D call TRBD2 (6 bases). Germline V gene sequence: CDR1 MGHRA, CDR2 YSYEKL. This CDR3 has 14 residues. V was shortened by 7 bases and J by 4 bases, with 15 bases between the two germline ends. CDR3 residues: CASTSGTVADTQYF. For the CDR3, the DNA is TGCGCCAGCACCTCCGGGACTGTAGCAGATACGCAGTATTTT.

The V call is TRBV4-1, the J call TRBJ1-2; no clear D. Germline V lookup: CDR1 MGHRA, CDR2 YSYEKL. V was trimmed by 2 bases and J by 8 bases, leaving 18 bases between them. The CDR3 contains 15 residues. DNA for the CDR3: TGCGCCAGCAGCCAATTCGGTGGCCTAGCGGAGGGCTACACCTTC. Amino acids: CASSQFGGLAEGYTF.

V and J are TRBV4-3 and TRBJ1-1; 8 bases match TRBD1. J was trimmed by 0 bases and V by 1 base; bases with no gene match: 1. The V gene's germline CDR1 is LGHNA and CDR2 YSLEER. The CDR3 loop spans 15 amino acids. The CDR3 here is CASSQGQGMNTEAFF. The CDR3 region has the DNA TGCGCCAGCAGCCAAGGACAGGGGATGAACACTGAAGCTTTCTTT.

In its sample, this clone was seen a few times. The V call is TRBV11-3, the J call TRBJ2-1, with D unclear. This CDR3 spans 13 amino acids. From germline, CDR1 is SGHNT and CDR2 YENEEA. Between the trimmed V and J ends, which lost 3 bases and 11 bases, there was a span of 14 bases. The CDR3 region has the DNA TGTGCCAGCAGCTTCTCGGACGGACCACAGCAGTTCTTC. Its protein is CASSFSDGPQQFF.

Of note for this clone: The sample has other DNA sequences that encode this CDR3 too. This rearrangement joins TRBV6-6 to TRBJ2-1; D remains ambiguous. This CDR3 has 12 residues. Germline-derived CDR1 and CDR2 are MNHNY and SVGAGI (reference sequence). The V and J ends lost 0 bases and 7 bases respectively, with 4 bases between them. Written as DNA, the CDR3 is TGTGCCAGCAGTTACTCGGGGAATGAGCAGTTCTTC. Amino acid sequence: CASSYSGNEQFF.

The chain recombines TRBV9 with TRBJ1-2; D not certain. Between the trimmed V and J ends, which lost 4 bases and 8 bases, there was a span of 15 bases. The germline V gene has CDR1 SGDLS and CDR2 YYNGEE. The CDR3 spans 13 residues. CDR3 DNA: TGTGCCAGCAGCCATGGCGTCTACCAGGGCTACACCTTC. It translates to CASSHGVYQGYTF.

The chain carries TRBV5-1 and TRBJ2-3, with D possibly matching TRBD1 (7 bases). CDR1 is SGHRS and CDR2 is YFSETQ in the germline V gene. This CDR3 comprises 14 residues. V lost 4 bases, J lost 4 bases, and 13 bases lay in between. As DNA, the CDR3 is TGCGCCAGCAGCCAAGACAGGGAGGCAGATACGCAGTATTTT. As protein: CASSQDREADTQYF.

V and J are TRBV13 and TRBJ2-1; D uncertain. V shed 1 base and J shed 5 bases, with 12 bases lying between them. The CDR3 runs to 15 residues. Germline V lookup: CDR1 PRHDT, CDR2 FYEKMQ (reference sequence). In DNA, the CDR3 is TGTGCCAGCAGCTTAGAGATGAATCGCAACAATGAGCAGTTCTTC. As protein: CASSLEMNRNNEQFF.

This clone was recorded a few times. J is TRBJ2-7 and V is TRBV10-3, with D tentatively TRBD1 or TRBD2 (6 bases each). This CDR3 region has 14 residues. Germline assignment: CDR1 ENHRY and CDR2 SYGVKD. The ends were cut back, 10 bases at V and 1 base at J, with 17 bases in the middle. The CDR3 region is CATGGRGESYEQYF. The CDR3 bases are TGTGCCACCGGGGGCAGGGGAGAGTCCTACGAGCAGTACTTC.

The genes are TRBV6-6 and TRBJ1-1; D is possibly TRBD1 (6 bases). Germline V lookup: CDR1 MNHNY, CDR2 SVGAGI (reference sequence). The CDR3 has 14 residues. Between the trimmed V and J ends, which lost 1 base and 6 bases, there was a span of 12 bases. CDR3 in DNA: TGTGCCAGCAGTTACTATTCGGGACAAGCTGAAGCTTTCTTT. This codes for CASSYYSGQAEAFF.

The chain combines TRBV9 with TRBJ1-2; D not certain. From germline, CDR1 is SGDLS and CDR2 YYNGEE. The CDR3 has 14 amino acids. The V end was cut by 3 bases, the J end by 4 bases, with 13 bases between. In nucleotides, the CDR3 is TGTGCCAGCAGCGCCGACTTTTGGGGCTATGGCTACACCTTC. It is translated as CASSADFWGYGYTF.

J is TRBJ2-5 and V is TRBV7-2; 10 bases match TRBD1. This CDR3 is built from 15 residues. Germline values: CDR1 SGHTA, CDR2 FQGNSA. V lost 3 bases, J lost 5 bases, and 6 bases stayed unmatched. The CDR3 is CASSFRTGGRETQYF. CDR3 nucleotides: TGTGCCAGCAGCTTCCGGACAGGGGGTAGGGAGACCCAGTACTTC.

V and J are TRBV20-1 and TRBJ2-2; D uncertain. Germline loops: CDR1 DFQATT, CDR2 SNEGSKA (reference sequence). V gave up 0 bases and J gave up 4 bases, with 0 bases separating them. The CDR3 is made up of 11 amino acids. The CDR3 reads CSARDTGELFF. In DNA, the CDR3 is TGCAGTGCTAGAGACACCGGGGAGCTGTTTTTT.

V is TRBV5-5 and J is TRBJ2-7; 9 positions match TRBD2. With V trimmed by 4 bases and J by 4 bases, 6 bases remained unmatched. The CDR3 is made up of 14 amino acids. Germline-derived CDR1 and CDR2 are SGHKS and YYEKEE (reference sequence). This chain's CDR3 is CASSLQREVYEQYF. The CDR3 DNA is TGTGCCAGCAGCCTTCAGCGGGAGGTTTACGAGCAGTACTTC.

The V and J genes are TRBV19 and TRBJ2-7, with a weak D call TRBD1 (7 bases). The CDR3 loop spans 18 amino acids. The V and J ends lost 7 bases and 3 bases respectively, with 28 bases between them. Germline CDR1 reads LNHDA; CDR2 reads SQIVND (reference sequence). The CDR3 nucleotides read TGTGCCAGTACTCCAGGGGGGATCCGGAAAAAAGCTCTCTACGAGCAGTACTTC. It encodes CASTPGGIRKKALYEQYF.

The CDR3 is CASSLALVTDTQYF. DNA of the CDR3: TGCGCCAGCAGCTTGGCCTTAGTGACAGATACGCAGTATTTT. V is TRBV5-1 and J is TRBJ2-3; D not resolved. The V gene lost 0 bases and the J gene lost 3 bases, with 8 bases spanning the gap. Germline V gene lookup returns CDR1 SGHRS and CDR2 YFSETQ. The CDR3 loop spans 14 amino acids.